The 24 T cell receptor beta chains listed next were all sequenced from one sample in a study of shared clonotypes between healthy human individuals. Cells designated naive CD8 were CD45RO-negative and were positively selected for CCR7, with terminally differentiated effector memory CD45RA+ cells excluded. Assay: immunoSEQ multiplex PCR; the TCRdb copy retains only in-frame clones and omits some. The sample carries about 820,000 clones, around 93% recorded once. Material: naive CD8+ T cells sorted from blood. These receptors were taken from a man aged 25-45 years in good health.

The chain carries TRBV9 and TRBJ1-5; no clear D gene. The CDR3 consists of 11 residues. Germline V gene sequence: CDR1 SGDLS, CDR2 YYNGEE. V was shortened by 9 bases and J by 8 bases, with 12 bases between the two germline ends. In nucleotides, the CDR3 is TGTGCCATACCTATTGGGAAGCCCCAGCATTTT. This translates into CAIPIGKPQHF.

V and J are TRBV11-2 and TRBJ2-4; possibly TRBD1 for D (7 bases). This CDR3 region has 15 residues. Germline loops: CDR1 SGHAT, CDR2 FQNNGV. V was shortened by 5 bases and J by 5 bases, with 16 bases between the two germline ends. The CDR3 region is CASSASRGAQNIQYF. The CDR3 nucleotides read TGTGCCAGCAGCGCCTCCAGGGGGGCTCAAAACATTCAGTACTTC.

The V call is TRBV27, the J call TRBJ1-4; a possible D gene is TRBD1 (5 bases). In germline, CDR1 is MNHEY, CDR2 SMNVEV (reference sequence). V lost 4 bases and J 4 bases, leaving 10 bases between the germline ends. The CDR3 is made up of 14 amino acids. The CDR3 sequence: CASSSFGGNEKLFF. For the CDR3, the DNA is TGTGCCAGCAGTTCGTTTGGGGGTAATGAAAAACTGTTTTTT.

The chain has TRBV6-5 and TRBJ1-3; D is ambiguous. The CDR3 totals 13 residues. Germline V gene sequence: CDR1 MNHEY, CDR2 SVGAGI. Between the trimmed V and J ends, which lost 7 bases and 4 bases, there was a span of 11 bases. The CDR3 DNA reads as TGTGCCAGCACTGAGACTCGAGGAAACACCATATATTTT. Protein: CASTETRGNTIYF.

The V and J genes are TRBV29-1 and TRBJ1-4, with 7 positions matching TRBD1. V lost 6 bases, J lost 8 bases, and 18 bases stayed unmatched. Germline V CDR1 and CDR2: SQVTM, ANQGSEA. The CDR3 totals 16 residues. The CDR3 is CSVLSGSRGAGEKLFF. The CDR3 bases are TGCAGCGTCCTATCGGGCAGCAGGGGGGCCGGGGAAAAACTGTTTTTT.

The chain links TRBV28 to TRBJ2-7; D uncertain. The CDR3 length is 12 residues. Per the germline V gene, CDR1 is MDHEN and CDR2 is SYDVKM. V lost 6 bases and J lost 3, with 9 bases in between. The CDR3 region is CASRSFGYEQYF. The CDR3 DNA is TGTGCCAGCAGATCCTTCGGCTACGAGCAGTACTTC.

The chain joins TRBV6-5 to TRBJ2-3; TRBD2 might be the D (5 bases). With 8 bases removed from V and 4 bases from J, the gap between germline ends came to 13 bases. Germline CDR1 MNHEY, CDR2 SVGAGI. This CDR3 has 13 residues. CDR3 loop: CASSLGVADTQYF. The DNA for the CDR3 is TGTGCCAGCTCTCTGGGAGTTGCAGATACGCAGTATTTT.

With regard to this clone: The same CDR3 can be traced to other DNA sequences in this sample. This chain joins TRBV19 and TRBJ2-7; D might be TRBD1 (5 bases). V gave up 3 bases and J gave up 1 base, with 10 bases separating them. CDR1 LNHDA and CDR2 SQIVND come from the germline V gene (reference sequence). The CDR3 totals 14 residues. The DNA for the CDR3 is TGTGCCAGTAGTATTGGGGCAGAATCCTACGAGCAGTACTTC. Protein: CASSIGAESYEQYF.

V is TRBV27 and J is TRBJ2-3, with 7 bases lining up with TRBD1. Germline V gene lookup returns CDR1 MNHEY and CDR2 SMNVEV (reference sequence). V dropped 8 bases and J dropped 1; count of bases not matched to a gene: 3. This CDR3 is built from 13 residues. Written as DNA, the CDR3 is TGTGCCAGCCGCCAGGGGGGCACAGATACGCAGTATTTT. This translates into CASRQGGTDTQYF.

This chain links TRBV11-1 with TRBJ2-3; no reliable D call. V dropped 5 bases and J dropped 4 bases, with 16 bases sitting between them. Germline lookup yields CDR1 SGHAT and CDR2 FQDESV (reference sequence). CDR3 size: 15 residues. For the CDR3, the DNA is TGTGCCAGCAGCGCGACGGTCTCACGGCCAGATACGCAGTATTTT. Translating it yields CASSATVSRPDTQYF.

Turning to this clone: Other DNA sequences from this sample encode an identical CDR3 as well. The chain couples TRBV30 to TRBJ2-7; TRBD2 agrees at 7 bases. V shed 0 bases and J 3 bases; nucleotides not matched to a gene: 2. This CDR3 is 13 amino acids long. Germline lookup yields CDR1 GTSNPN and CDR2 SVGIG (reference sequence). Written as DNA, the CDR3 is TGTGCCTGGAGTGTAGGCGGGAGCTACGAGCAGTACTTC. It translates to CAWSVGGSYEQYF. The full variable domain, with the rest looked up from reference TRBV30 and TRBJ2-7, is SQTIHQWPATLVQPVGSPLSLECTVEGTSNPNLYWYRQAAGRGLQLLFYSVGIGQISSEVPQNLSASRPQDRQFILSSKKLLLSDSGFYLCAWSVGGSYEQYFGPGTRLTVT.

J is TRBJ1-1 and V is TRBV10-1; no definite D call. In germline, CDR1 is WNHNN, CDR2 SYGVQD (reference sequence). V lost 2 bases, J lost 2 bases, and 9 bases lay in between. The CDR3 consists of 14 residues. The CDR3 is CASSEGFTNTEAFF. Here the CDR3 DNA reads TGCGCCAGCAGTGAGGGGTTCACTAACACTGAAGCTTTCTTT.

The table lists this clone with a few counts. V and J are TRBV27 and TRBJ1-5, with D hard to call. V was trimmed by 3 bases and J by 5 bases, leaving 8 bases between them. CDR1 and CDR2 from the germline V gene are MNHEY and SMNVEV (reference sequence). The CDR3 is made up of 13 amino acids. CDR3 DNA: TGTGCCAGCAGTTTTGGGGAACATCAGCCCCAGCATTTT. This gives the protein CASSFGEHQPQHF.

The V call is TRBV5-1, the J call TRBJ2-1, with 8 nucleotides matching TRBD1. Germline loops: CDR1 SGHRS, CDR2 YFSETQ. The CDR3 extends over 14 amino acids. Trimming cost V 1 base and J 12 bases; bases outside gene matches: 9. The CDR3 reads CASSLKGQAVGQFF. As DNA, the CDR3 is TGCGCCAGCAGCTTGAAGGGACAGGCGGTTGGGCAGTTCTTC.

The gene calls are TRBV7-6 and TRBJ1-4; 10 nucleotides align to TRBD1. The length of the CDR3 is 18 residues. From germline, CDR1 is SGHVS and CDR2 FNYEAQ. J was trimmed by 3 bases and V by 3 bases; bases with no gene match: 10. CDR3 loop: CASSFDSRTGGSNEKLFF. As DNA, the CDR3 is TGTGCCAGCAGCTTTGATTCTCGGACAGGGGGTTCTAATGAAAAACTGTTTTTT. Full variable domain (remainder filled in from reference TRBV7-6 and TRBJ1-4): GAGVSQSPRYKVTKRGQDVALRCDPISGHVSLYWYRQALGQGPEFLTYFNYEAQQDKSGLPNDRFSAERPEGSISTLTIQRTEQRDSAMYRCASSFDSRTGGSNEKLFFGSGTQLSVL.

This clone was observed a single time. The rearrangement links TRBV10-3 to TRBJ2-4; maybe TRBD2 (5 bases). CDR1 and CDR2 (germline): ENHRY, SYGVKD. This CDR3 region has 18 residues. The ends were cut back, 2 bases at V and 0 bases at J, with 17 bases in the middle. The CDR3 loop reads CAISEEAAAGLAKNIQYF. The CDR3 DNA is TGTGCCATCAGTGAGGAAGCGGCAGCCGGTCTAGCCAAAAACATTCAGTACTTC.

The chain has TRBV4-1 and TRBJ2-7; D perhaps matches TRBD2 (7 bases). From germline, CDR1 is MGHRA and CDR2 YSYEKL. CDR3 length equals 16 residues. Trimming shortened V by 3 bases and J by 1 base, and 16 bases separated the two germline ends. The CDR3: CASSQGASGSSYEQYF. CDR3 DNA sequence: TGCGCCAGCAGCCAGGGGGCTAGCGGTTCGTCCTACGAGCAGTACTTC.

V is TRBV7-8 and J is TRBJ1-1; no reliable D call. The V gene's germline CDR1 is SGHVS and CDR2 FQNEAQ. Deletions cut 2 bases from V and 0 bases from J, with 19 bases between. The CDR3 length is 18 residues. CDR3 nucleotides: TGTGCCAGCAGCTTATTCTCTTACGGCCGCACTTTGAACACTGAAGCTTTCTTT. It encodes CASSLFSYGRTLNTEAFF.

The gene calls are TRBV20-1 and TRBJ1-4; the D gene is possibly TRBD1 (6 bases). The CDR3 runs 11 residues. Per the germline V gene, CDR1 is DFQATT and CDR2 is SNEGSKA (reference sequence). The CDR3 DNA sequence: TGCGCGGCGGGGGCGGGTGAAAAACTGTTTTTT. Its translation: CAAGAGEKLFF.

The chain is built from TRBV7-9 and TRBJ2-1; 11 nucleotides align to TRBD2. CDR3 length: 15 amino acids. J gave up 8 bases and V 4 bases, and 7 bases lay outside the gene matches. The germline CDR1 and CDR2 sequences are SEHNR and FQNEAQ (reference sequence). The CDR3 loop reads CASSSTSGTHYEQFF. The CDR3 DNA reads as TGTGCCAGCAGCTCGACTAGCGGGACTCATTATGAGCAGTTCTTC.

The rearrangement links TRBV11-2 to TRBJ1-5; 7 bases are shared with TRBD1. Germline V gene lookup returns CDR1 SGHAT and CDR2 FQNNGV. This CDR3 is built from 15 residues. Germline trimming cut 3 bases from V and 2 bases from J; bases unmatched to any gene: 4. Here the CDR3 DNA reads TGTGCCAGCAGCTTGCGACAGGGTGGCAATCAGCCCCAGCATTTT. Residues: CASSLRQGGNQPQHF. Complete variable domain (other parts from reference TRBV11-2 and TRBJ1-5): EAGVAQSPRYKIIEKRQSVAFWCNPISGHATLYWYQQILGQGPKLLIQFQNNGVVDDSQLPKDRFSAERLKGVDSTLKIQPAKLEDSAVYLCASSLRQGGNQPQHFGDGTRLSIL.

As to this clone: Other DNA sequences in this specimen translate into the identical CDR3. This sequence joins TRBV9 and TRBJ2-7, with 7 nucleotides matching TRBD2. This CDR3 region has 14 residues. CDR1 SGDLS and CDR2 YYNGEE come from the germline V gene. The V segment lost 0 bases and the J segment 4 bases; nucleotides outside the gene matches: 4. The CDR3 here is CASSVVAGDYEQYF. The DNA for the CDR3 is TGTGCCAGCAGCGTAGTGGCGGGAGATTACGAGCAGTACTTC.

This rearrangement joins TRBV7-9 to TRBJ2-7; maybe TRBD1 (6 bases). Looked up from germline, CDR1 is SEHNR and CDR2 is FQNEAQ (reference sequence). Trimming left V 3 bases short and J 0 bases short, with 12 bases between. The CDR3 contains 15 residues. CDR3 protein: CASSLGAESSYEQYF. In DNA form, the CDR3 reads TGTGCCAGCAGCTTGGGGGCAGAGAGCTCCTACGAGCAGTACTTC.

This chain uses TRBV11-2 with TRBJ2-3; D gene unclear. The CDR3 spans 12 residues. Germline loops: CDR1 SGHAT, CDR2 FQNNGV. V was shortened by 5 bases and J by 5 bases, with 8 bases between the two germline ends. The CDR3 loop reads CASSVGGDTQYF. The CDR3 DNA is TGTGCCAGCAGCGTGGGTGGAGATACGCAGTATTTT.